The 17 T cell receptor beta chains in this list originate from one sample, sequenced in a study of PD-1 blockade in classical Hodgkin lymphoma. Method: immunoSEQ multiplex PCR; TCRdb's copy keeps in-frame clones and lacks some. Found here are approximately 6,300 clones, around four fifths of them singletons; the top ten hold roughly 3.4%. Relapse was seen in all patients after autologous stem cell transplantation, and brentuximab vedotin exposure was variable. The authors purified CD4+ T cells from thawed PBMCs by magnetic negative selection. The material was CD4+ T cells from blood, obtained at baseline. The receptor set was obtained from a human donor with classical Hodgkin lymphoma.

The gene calls are TRBV18 and TRBJ2-6, with D perhaps matching TRBD1 (6 bases). Trimming shortened V by 4 bases and J by 0 bases, and 13 bases separated the two germline ends. The CDR3 loop spans 17 amino acids. Germline CDR1 and CDR2: KGHSH and LQKENI. DNA of the CDR3: TGTGCCAGCTCACTAGGGACATACGGCTCTGGGGCCAACGTCCTGACTTTC. Its protein product is CASSLGTYGSGANVLTF.

This clone was seen just once. The chain combines TRBV4-3 with TRBJ2-1, with D perhaps matching TRBD1 or TRBD2 (6 bases each). The CDR3 length is 16 residues. Trimming stripped 1 base from V and 3 bases from J, with 13 bases between. In germline, CDR1 is LGHNA, CDR2 YSLEER. Written as DNA, the CDR3 is TGCGCCAGCAGCCAAGGCGGAGGGGGAGGCTACAATGAGCAGTTCTTC. This translates into CASSQGGGGGYNEQFF.

The chain uses TRBV28 and TRBJ1-3; 7 positions match TRBD1. Unmatched junction bases numbered 4, after V lost 3 bases and J lost 5 bases. Germline assignment: CDR1 MDHEN and CDR2 SYDVKM. The CDR3 runs 14 residues. The CDR3 DNA follows: TGTGCCAGCAGTTTTAGGGGGCTTAGAAACACCATATATTTT. Its translation: CASSFRGLRNTIYF.

This sequence joins TRBV19 and TRBJ1-2; D gene uncertain. The V end was cut by 6 bases, the J end by 4 bases, with 12 bases between. There are 13 residues in the CDR3. Per the germline V gene, CDR1 is LNHDA and CDR2 is SQIVND (reference sequence). CDR3 region: CASRDVGSYGYTF. The CDR3 DNA follows: TGTGCCAGTAGGGACGTTGGGTCCTATGGCTACACCTTC.

The chain carries TRBV11-2 and TRBJ2-7, with 9 nucleotides matching TRBD1. V was clipped by 6 bases and J by 5 bases; unmatched bases: 14. The CDR3 length is 16 residues. Per germline, CDR1 SGHAT and CDR2 FQNNGV. The CDR3, as DNA: TGTGCCAGCAGGCGGAAAGTAGGGACAGGGAATGACGAGCAGTACTTC. This gives the protein CASRRKVGTGNDEQYF.

A remark on this clone: Other DNA sequences within the sample encode an identical CDR3. The chain uses TRBV7-2 and TRBJ2-5; a weak D match, TRBD1 (5 bases). The CDR3 has 13 amino acids. Germline V gives CDR1 SGHTA, CDR2 FQGNSA. V was clipped by 3 bases and J by 5 bases, with 10 bases between them. In DNA form, the CDR3 reads TGTGCCAGCAGCTTGGGGCCTCGCGAGACCCAGTACTTC. Protein product: CASSLGPRETQYF.

The CDR3 sequence: CASRVQGITGELFF. CDR3 nucleotide sequence: TGCGCCAGCAGGGTACAGGGTATCACCGGGGAGCTGTTTTTT. The J gene is TRBJ2-2, the V gene TRBV5-1, with TRBD1 as a possible D gene (6 bases). The CDR3 extends over 14 amino acids. With 5 bases removed from V and 4 bases from J, the gap between germline ends came to 12 bases. Germline-derived CDR1 and CDR2 are SGHRS and YFSETQ.

This chain uses TRBV5-4 with TRBJ1-6, with 7 bases fitting TRBD1. V lost 3 bases, J lost 7 bases, and 7 bases stayed unmatched. CDR3 length: 15 amino acids. Germline V gene data show CDR1 as SGHNT and CDR2 as YYREEE (reference sequence). DNA of the CDR3: TGTGCCAGCAGCTCGGGACAGAATGCCAATTCACCCCTCCACTTT. Its translation is CASSSGQNANSPLHF.

The table lists this clone with a few counts. This sequence joins TRBV15 and TRBJ1-2; tentatively, D is TRBD1 (6 bases). The CDR3 consists of 14 residues. Germline values: CDR1 LNHNV, CDR2 YYDKDF (reference sequence). Trimming removed 4 bases at V and 8 bases at J, with 17 bases between. The CDR3: CATSKGDLSGGYTF. The CDR3 region has the DNA TGTGCCACCAGCAAGGGGGACCTATCCGGAGGCTACACCTTC.

The rearrangement uses TRBV7-6 and TRBJ1-3; no clear D. Germline assignment: CDR1 SGHVS and CDR2 FNYEAQ. The CDR3 length is 13 residues. Trimming shortened V by 4 bases and J by 6 bases, and 10 bases separated the two germline ends. The CDR3 protein is CASSSVFENTIYF. The CDR3 region has the DNA TGTGCCAGCAGCTCGGTCTTTGAAAACACCATATATTTT.

The rearrangement uses TRBV29-1 and TRBJ1-5, with D uncertain. This CDR3 contains 15 residues. The V gene's germline CDR1 is SQVTM and CDR2 ANQGSEA. Trimming shortened V by 4 bases and J by 4 bases, and 17 bases separated the two germline ends. CDR3: CSVADGIIGNQPQHF. In nucleotides, the CDR3 is TGCAGCGTTGCTGATGGTATTATAGGGAATCAGCCCCAGCATTTT.

Comments on this clone: The same CDR3 can be traced to other DNA sequences in this sample. The rearrangement uses TRBV25-1 and TRBJ1-1; 8 positions agree with TRBD1. V was pared by 6 bases and J by 1 base, with 4 bases of the junction left unmatched. This CDR3 has 14 residues. Germline loops: CDR1 MGHDK, CDR2 SYGVNS. This chain's CDR3 is CASRRGQENTEAFF. The CDR3 DNA reads as TGTGCCAGCAGAAGGGGACAGGAGAACACTGAAGCTTTCTTT. The complete variable domain, with remaining parts taken from reference TRBV25-1 and TRBJ1-1, reads EADIYQTPRYLVIGTGKKITLECSQTMGHDKMYWYQQDPGMELHLIHYSYGVNSTEKGDLSSESTVSRIRTEHFPLTLESARPSHTSQYLCASRRGQENTEAFFGQGTRLTVV.

The genes are TRBV25-1 and TRBJ1-1, with D unresolved. V was clipped by 0 bases and J by 4 bases, with 12 bases between them. Germline V gene lookup returns CDR1 MGHDK and CDR2 SYGVNS. There are 15 residues in the CDR3. CDR3 protein: CASSEYLGSGTEAFF. CDR3 nucleotides: TGTGCCAGCAGTGAATATTTAGGGTCGGGCACTGAAGCTTTCTTT.

The chain recombines TRBV28 with TRBJ1-1; D is uncertain. Germline CDR1 MDHEN, CDR2 SYDVKM. V was clipped by 2 bases and J by 0 bases, with 16 bases between them. The CDR3 totals 17 residues. For the CDR3, the DNA is TGTGCCAGCAGTTTAAAACGGAACCCTACAATGAACACTGAAGCTTTCTTT. The encoded protein is CASSLKRNPTMNTEAFF.

The rearrangement uses TRBV7-2 and TRBJ2-3, with 9 bases identical to TRBD1. After removal of 3 bases from V and 3 bases from J, the junction contained 1 base not matched to a gene. Looked up from germline, CDR1 is SGHTA and CDR2 is FQGNSA. The CDR3 has 14 residues. CDR3 nucleotide sequence: TGTGCCAGCAGCTTTGGACAGGGGACAGATACGCAGTATTTT. Encoded protein: CASSFGQGTDTQYF. Complete variable domain (other parts from reference TRBV7-2 and TRBJ2-3): GAGVSQSPSNKVTEKGKDVELRCDPISGHTALYWYRQSLGQGLEFLIYFQGNSAPDKSGLPSDRFSAERTGGSVSTLTIQRTQQEDSAVYLCASSFGQGTDTQYFGPGTRLTVL.

The chain joins TRBV28 to TRBJ1-2, with 8 bases lining up with TRBD1. The CDR3 extends over 13 amino acids. Germline V gene lookup returns CDR1 MDHEN and CDR2 SYDVKM. V was pared by 6 bases and J by 4 bases, with 4 bases of the junction left unmatched. CDR3 loop: CASSWTGSYGYTF. The CDR3 nucleotides are TGTGCCAGCAGCTGGACAGGGTCCTATGGCTACACCTTC.

The J gene is TRBJ1-4, the V gene TRBV6-5; D is unclear. V was clipped by 11 bases and J by 10 bases, with 23 bases between them. Germline V CDR1 and CDR2: MNHEY, SVGAGI. The CDR3 is 14 residues long. Written as DNA, the CDR3 is TGTGCCCCCGCTAAGTTCGGTGGGAGTGGAAAACTGTTTTTT. This gives the protein CAPAKFGGSGKLFF.